This T cell receptor beta chain is from a study of response to subunit inactivated influenza vaccine. Study-level results: With each seasonal influenza vaccination, the authors suggested, few new T cells are recruited.

There are 15 residues in the CDR3. Germline lookup yields CDR1 DFQATT and CDR2 SNEGSKA (reference sequence). Trimming shortened V by 1 base and J by 3 bases, and 14 bases separated the two germline ends. This clonotype has at least ten counts. No antigen is known for it. TCRdb re-called the RT-PCR reads through MiXCR, storing one row per CDR3 protein. This table holds 560,000 or so distinct CDR3 sequences, less than 10% found once. Here the sequenced sample was PBMCs from blood, taken roughly 24 months after vaccination. The clonotype originates from a man between 50 and 69 years old who received an inactivated influenza vaccine. The chain couples TRBV20-1 to TRBJ2-3, with D unresolved. Here the CDR3 reads CSARVTSMWTDTQYF. The CDR3 DNA is TGCAGTGCTAGAGTAACCTCCATGTGGACAGATACGCAGTATTTT.